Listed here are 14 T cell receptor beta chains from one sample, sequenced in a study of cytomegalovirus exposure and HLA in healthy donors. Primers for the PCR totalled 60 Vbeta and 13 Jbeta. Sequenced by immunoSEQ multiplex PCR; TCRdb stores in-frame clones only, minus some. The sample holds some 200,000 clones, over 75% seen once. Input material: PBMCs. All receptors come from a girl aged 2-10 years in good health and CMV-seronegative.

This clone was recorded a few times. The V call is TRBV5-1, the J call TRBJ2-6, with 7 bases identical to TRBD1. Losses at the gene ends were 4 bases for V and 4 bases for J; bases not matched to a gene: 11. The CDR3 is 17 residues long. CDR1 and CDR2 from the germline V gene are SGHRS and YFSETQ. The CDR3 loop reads CASSLVGTGAGANVLTF. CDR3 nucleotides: TGCGCCAGCAGCCTGGTCGGAACAGGGGCCGGGGCCAACGTCCTGACTTTC.

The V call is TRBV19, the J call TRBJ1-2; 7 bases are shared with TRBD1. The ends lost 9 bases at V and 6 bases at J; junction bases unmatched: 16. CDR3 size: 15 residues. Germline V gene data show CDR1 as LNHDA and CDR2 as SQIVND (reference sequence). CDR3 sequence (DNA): TGTGCCAGCTCAGTTGACCGACAGGGTCCGAATGGCTACACCTTC. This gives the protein CASSVDRQGPNGYTF.

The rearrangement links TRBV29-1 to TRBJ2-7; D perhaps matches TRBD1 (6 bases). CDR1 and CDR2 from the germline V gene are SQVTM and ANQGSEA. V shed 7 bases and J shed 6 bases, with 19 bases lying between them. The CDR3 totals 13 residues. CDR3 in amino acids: CSATVDRGSEQYF. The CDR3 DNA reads TGCAGCGCAACCGTGGACAGAGGATCCGAGCAGTACTTC.

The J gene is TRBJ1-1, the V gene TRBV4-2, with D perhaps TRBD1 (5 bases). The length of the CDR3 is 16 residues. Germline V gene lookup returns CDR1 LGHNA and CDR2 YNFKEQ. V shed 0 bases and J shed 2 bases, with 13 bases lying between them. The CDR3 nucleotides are TGTGCCAGCAGCCAAGAACCCCGACAGCCTAACACTGAAGCTTTCTTT. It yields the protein CASSQEPRQPNTEAFF.

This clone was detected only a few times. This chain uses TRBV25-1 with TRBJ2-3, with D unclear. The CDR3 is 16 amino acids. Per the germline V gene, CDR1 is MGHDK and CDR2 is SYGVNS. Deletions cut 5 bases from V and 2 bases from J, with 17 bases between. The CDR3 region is CASSHAYRAHTDTQYF. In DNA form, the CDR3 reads TGTGCCAGCAGTCACGCCTACAGAGCCCACACAGATACGCAGTATTTT.

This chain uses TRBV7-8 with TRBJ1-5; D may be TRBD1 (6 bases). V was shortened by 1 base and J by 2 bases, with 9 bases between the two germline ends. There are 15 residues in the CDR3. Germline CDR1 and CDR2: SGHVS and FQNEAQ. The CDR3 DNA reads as TGTGCCAGCAGCTTAGTTGAGGGGGGCAATCAGCCCCAGCATTTT. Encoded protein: CASSLVEGGNQPQHF.

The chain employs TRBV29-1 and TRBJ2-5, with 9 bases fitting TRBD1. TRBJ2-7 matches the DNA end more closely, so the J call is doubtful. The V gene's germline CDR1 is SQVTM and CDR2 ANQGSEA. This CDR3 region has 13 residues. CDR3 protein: CSARTGVSYEQYF. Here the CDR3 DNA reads TGCAGCGCAAGGACAGGGGTGTCCTACGAGCAGTACTTC.

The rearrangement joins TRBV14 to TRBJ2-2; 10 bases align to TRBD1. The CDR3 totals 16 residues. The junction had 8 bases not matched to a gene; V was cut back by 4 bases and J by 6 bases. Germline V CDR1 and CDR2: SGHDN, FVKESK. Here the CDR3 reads CASSRLPGQGPGELFF. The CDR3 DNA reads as TGTGCCAGCAGCCGACTGCCGGGACAGGGGCCCGGGGAGCTGTTTTTT.

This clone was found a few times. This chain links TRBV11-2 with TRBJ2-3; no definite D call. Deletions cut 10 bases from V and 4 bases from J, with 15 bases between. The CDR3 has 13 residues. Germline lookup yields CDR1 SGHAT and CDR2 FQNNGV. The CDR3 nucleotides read TGTGCCACCGAAATCACGGTGGCAGATACGCAGTATTTT. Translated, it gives CATEITVADTQYF.

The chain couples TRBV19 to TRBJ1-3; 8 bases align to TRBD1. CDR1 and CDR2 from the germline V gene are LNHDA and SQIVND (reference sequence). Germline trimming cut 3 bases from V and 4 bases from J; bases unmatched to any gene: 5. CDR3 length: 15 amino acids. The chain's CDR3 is CASSIDRGPGNTIYF. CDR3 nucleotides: TGTGCCAGTAGTATTGACAGGGGTCCCGGAAACACCATATATTTT.

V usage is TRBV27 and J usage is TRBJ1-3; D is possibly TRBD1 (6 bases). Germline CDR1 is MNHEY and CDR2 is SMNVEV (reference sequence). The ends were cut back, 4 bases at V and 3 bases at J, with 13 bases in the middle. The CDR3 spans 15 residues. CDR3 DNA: TGTGCCAGCAGTTCGGGGACACTTGGTGGAAACACCATATATTTT. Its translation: CASSSGTLGGNTIYF.

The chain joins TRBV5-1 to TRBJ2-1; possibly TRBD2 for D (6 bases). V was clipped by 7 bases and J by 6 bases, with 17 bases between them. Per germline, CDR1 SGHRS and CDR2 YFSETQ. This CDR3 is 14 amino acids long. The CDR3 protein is CASGPTGEANEQFF. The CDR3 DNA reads TGCGCCAGCGGCCCTACGGGAGAAGCCAATGAGCAGTTCTTC.

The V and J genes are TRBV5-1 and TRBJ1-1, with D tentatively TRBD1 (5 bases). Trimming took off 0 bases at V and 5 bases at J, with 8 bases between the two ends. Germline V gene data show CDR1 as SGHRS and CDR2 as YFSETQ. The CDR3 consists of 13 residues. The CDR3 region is CASSLEGATEAFF. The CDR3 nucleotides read TGCGCCAGCAGCTTGGAAGGGGCGACTGAAGCTTTCTTT.

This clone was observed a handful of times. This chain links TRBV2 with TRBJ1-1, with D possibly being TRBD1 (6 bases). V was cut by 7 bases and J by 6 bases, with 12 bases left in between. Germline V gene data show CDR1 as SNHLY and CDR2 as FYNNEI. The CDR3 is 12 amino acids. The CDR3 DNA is TGTGCCAGCATCGAGGGGGGGGCTGAAGCTTTCTTT. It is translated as CASIEGGAEAFF.